These 14 T cell receptor beta chains came from one sample sequenced in a study of identical twins. One entry per CDR3 protein, called by TCRdb with MiXCR from the 5' RACE reads. The table shows around 1.7 million distinct CDR3 sequences, with under 35% occurring only once. Sequencing input: cord blood. The receptors were sampled from a newborn girl in good health.

The chain couples TRBV6-5 to TRBJ2-2; no firm D call. The V end was cut by 4 bases, the J end by 4 bases, with 13 bases between. The germline gives CDR1 MNHEY, CDR2 SVGAGI. CDR3 length equals 15 residues. The CDR3 region is CASSLTLSGTGELFF. The CDR3 DNA sequence: TGTGCCAGCAGTTTGACCCTCTCGGGCACCGGGGAGCTGTTTTTT.

Comment on this clonotype: The junction departs from germline at one end; a sequencing error may be responsible. V is TRBV4-2 and J is TRBJ2-4; TRBD2 matches 9 bases. The J call may be mistaken, given a closer DNA end match to TRBJ2-5. The CDR3 has 17 amino acids. The germline V gene has CDR1 LGHNA and CDR2 YNFKEQ. The CDR3 reads CASSQVRSGRLQGTQYF. Written as DNA, the CDR3 is TGTGCCAGCAGCCAAGTACGAAGCGGGAGGTTACAAGGGACCCAGTACTTC.

V is TRBV12-3 or TRBV12-4 and J is TRBJ2-5; TRBD2 matches at 12 bases. The length of the CDR3 is 13 residues. V lost 6 bases and J lost 8; bases outside the gene matches: 4. CDR3 nucleotides: TGTGCCAGCAGGACTAGCGGGAGTGTAACCCAGTACTTC. Translated, it gives CASRTSGSVTQYF.

This clonotype came up a few times. The rearrangement joins TRBV20-1 to TRBJ1-6; D gene uncertain. The CDR3 is 11 amino acids. Germline V gene data show CDR1 as DFQATT and CDR2 as SNEGSKA (reference sequence). The ends were cut back, 5 bases at V and 7 bases at J, with 6 bases in the middle. Written as DNA, the CDR3 is TGCAGTGCTTCAGTAAATTCACCCCTCCACTTT. Translated, it gives CSASVNSPLHF.

The chain joins TRBV12-3 or TRBV12-4 to TRBJ2-7, with D possibly matching TRBD1 (5 bases). Trimming stripped 5 bases from V and 7 bases from J, with 18 bases between. This CDR3 has 14 amino acids. The DNA for the CDR3 is TGTGCCAGCAGTGACATAGGGGTCGGGTGGGAGCAGTACTTC. This gives the protein CASSDIGVGWEQYF.

The table lists this clonotype with a few counts. The rearrangement links TRBV21-1 to TRBJ2-1; the listed D gene, TRBD1, was not tested against the DNA. TRBV21-1 is designated a pseudogene. The CDR3 extends over 14 amino acids. CDR3 amino acids: CASSGRDRVNEQFF. Written as DNA, the CDR3 is TGTGCCAGCAGCGGCCGGGACAGGGTCAATGAGCAGTTCTTC.

This clonotype was counted many times. The CDR3: CSVGSQGARYGYTF. The DNA of the CDR3 is TGCAGCGTTGGTTCGCAGGGGGCGCGGTATGGCTACACCTTC. The chain combines TRBV29-1 with TRBJ1-2; 8 positions match TRBD1. The V segment lost 4 bases and the J segment 5 bases; nucleotides outside the gene matches: 9. Germline V gene data show CDR1 as SQVTM and CDR2 as ANQGSEA. This CDR3 spans 14 amino acids. The full variable domain, with the rest looked up from reference TRBV29-1 and TRBJ1-2, is SAVISQKPSRDICQRGTSLTIQCQVDSQVTMMFWYRQQPGQSLTLIATANQGSEATYESGFVIDKFPISRPNLTFSTLTVSNMSPEDSSIYLCSVGSQGARYGYTFGSGTRLTVV.

J is TRBJ2-3 and V is TRBV20-1; D call uncertain. The CDR3 sequence is 15 residues long. Trimming shortened V by 6 bases and J by 1 base, and 17 bases separated the two germline ends. Germline V lookup: CDR1 DFQATT, CDR2 SNEGSKA (reference sequence). The CDR3 sequence: CSASLWGRGTDTQYF. The CDR3 bases are TGCAGTGCATCCCTGTGGGGAAGGGGCACAGATACGCAGTATTTT.

This clonotype was counted only a few times. The chain is built from TRBV3-1 and TRBJ2-3; TRBD2 agrees at 15 bases. Germline CDR1 is LGHDT and CDR2 is YNNKEL (reference sequence). The CDR3 is 15 residues long. V shed 4 bases, J shed 5 bases, and the junction held 1 base outside the gene matches. The DNA for the CDR3 is TGTGCCAGCAGCCGGACTAGCGGGAGGGGAGATACGCAGTATTTT. It specifies CASSRTSGRGDTQYF.

The rearrangement uses TRBV3-1 and TRBJ2-2; 8 bases agree with TRBD2. Trimming at V came to 4 bases and at J to 1 base, leaving 2 bases not matched to a gene. The CDR3 contains 15 residues. CDR1 and CDR2 from the germline V gene are LGHDT and YNNKEL (reference sequence). In nucleotides, the CDR3 is TGTGCCAGCAGCCGAGCGGGAGTGAACACCGGGGAGCTGTTTTTT. It codes for CASSRAGVNTGELFF.

V and J are TRBV25-1 and TRBJ2-1, with TRBD2 identical over 8 bases. Losses at the gene ends were 6 bases for V and 5 bases for J; bases not matched to a gene: 6. The CDR3 totals 14 residues. Germline CDR1 and CDR2: MGHDK and SYGVNS. This CDR3 reads CASSRSGSHNEQFF. The CDR3 nucleotides read TGTGCCAGCAGCAGAAGCGGGAGTCACAATGAGCAGTTCTTC.

This clonotype was recorded only once. The chain combines TRBV12-3 or TRBV12-4 with TRBJ1-5, with a weak D call TRBD1 (5 bases). CDR3 length equals 13 residues. The germline V and J ends were trimmed by 5 bases and 7 bases, with 12 bases remaining between them. CDR3 DNA sequence: TGTGCCAGCAGTGGGGCGGGGCGCCAGCCCCAGCATTTT. Its protein is CASSGAGRQPQHF.

This clonotype came up many times. CDR3 nucleotide sequence: TGTGCCAGCAGTCTCCGGGACGTTCAAGAGACCCAGTACTTC. Translated: CASSLRDVQETQYF. The chain employs TRBV12-3 or TRBV12-4 and TRBJ2-5, with D perhaps TRBD1 or TRBD2 (5 bases each). V shed 5 bases and J shed 2 bases, with 12 bases lying between them. This CDR3 has 14 residues.

This chain joins TRBV4-2 and TRBJ2-1; 8 bases align to TRBD2. The germline V gene encodes CDR1 LGHNA and CDR2 YNFKEQ. J lost 5 bases, V lost 0 bases, and 0 bases had no gene match. The CDR3 consists of 14 residues. In DNA form, the CDR3 reads TGTGCCAGCAGCCAAGACGGGAGGGACAATGAGCAGTTCTTC. It specifies CASSQDGRDNEQFF.